The sequence of this TCR beta chain was determined in a study of T cells in Graves' hyperthyroidism and ophthalmopathy. TCR beta CDR3 regions were amplified from RNA. Using the HTBI primer set, a first-round RT-PCR was run on the TCR CDR3. TCRdb ran MiXCR on the multiplex PCR reads and lists one entry per CDR3 protein. The profile shows about 530,000 distinct CDR3 sequences, roughly a sixth of them singletons. It was uncontrolled infection, other autoimmune disease, pregnancy or lactation that excluded patients. This clonotype turned up a few times. Germline-derived CDR1 and CDR2 are DFQATT and SNEGSKA (reference sequence). The CDR3 runs 12 residues. Trimming left V 1 base short and J 6 bases short, with 9 bases between.

The rearrangement joins TRBV20-1 to TRBJ2-5; TRBD2 might be the D (5 bases). The TCR sequence derives from a woman in her late teens or twenties with Graves' ophthalmopathy. The sample consisted of blood. In DNA, the CDR3 is TGCAGTGCTAGAGCCCGGGGAAAGACCCAGTACTTC. It codes for CSARARGKTQYF.